The T cell receptor beta chain under discussion was sequenced for a study of cytomegalovirus exposure and HLA in healthy donors. Findings and limits, study-wide: The study reported that TCR beta sequences accurately predicted HLA-A and HLA-B alleles in most subjects.

At least ten counts were recorded for this clone. Its antigen is undetermined. The PCR was carried out with 60 Vbeta primers and 13 Jbeta primers. As processed by the authors: Later analysis identified some 80 million unique TCR beta chains, approximately 11 million shared. Here immunoSEQ multiplex PCR was the method, and the copy in TCRdb shows in-frame clones only, minus some. V and J calls and clone size come straight from that table; D and trimming were deduced from the DNA. The table records roughly 99,000 clones, 73% of them present only once. The CDR3 sequence is 13 residues long. From germline, CDR1 is MNHNS and CDR2 SASEGT. V gave up 4 bases and J gave up 4 bases, with 10 bases separating them.

This sequence joins TRBV6-1 and TRBJ1-1; D is undetermined. The receptor was derived from a young man in good health and CMV-seronegative. Sequenced sample: PBMCs. This CDR3 reads CASSAGGSTEAFF. The CDR3 bases are TGTGCCAGCAGTGCTGGTGGGAGCACTGAAGCTTTCTTT.